A single sample is the source of the 14 T cell receptor beta chains below, sequenced in a study of beta chain features in type 1 diabetes. Reverse transcribing all isolated RNA meant expressed TCRB transcripts were sequenced. The table came from immunoSEQ multiplex PCR; TCRdb's copy has only in-frame clones and leaves some out. The sample contains 600,000 to 650,000 clones, 15% of which appear only once. The material sequenced was naive CD4+ T cells from blood. Source of these receptors: a man aged 18 to 30 in good health.

Only a few counts were recorded for this clone. V and J are TRBV19 and TRBJ2-1; TRBD2 might be the D (6 bases). The CDR3 totals 13 residues. V was cut by 1 base and J by 8 bases, with 9 bases left in between. Germline V gene sequence: CDR1 LNHDA, CDR2 SQIVND (reference sequence). CDR3 in amino acids: CASSIGGVYEQFF. In DNA form, the CDR3 reads TGTGCCAGTAGTATAGGGGGGGTCTATGAGCAGTTCTTC.

V gene TRBV7-2 combines with J gene TRBJ2-7; no clear D. This CDR3 region has 12 residues. Trimming removed 8 bases at V and 2 bases at J, with 10 bases between. Germline CDR1 reads SGHTA; CDR2 reads FQGNSA. The CDR3 is CASHQATYEQYF. In DNA, the CDR3 is TGTGCCAGCCACCAGGCAACCTACGAGCAGTACTTC.

This clone was detected only a few times. The rearrangement links TRBV9 to TRBJ2-1; TRBD2 aligns across 10 bases. CDR1 and CDR2 (germline): SGDLS, YYNGEE. The CDR3 consists of 16 residues. J was trimmed by 4 bases and V by 4 bases; bases with no gene match: 8. The CDR3 sequence is CASSRLAGGNYNEQFF. The CDR3 nucleotides read TGTGCCAGCAGCCGCTTAGCGGGGGGAAATTACAATGAGCAGTTCTTC.

The gene calls are TRBV18 and TRBJ2-7, with D possibly matching TRBD2 (6 bases). From germline, CDR1 is KGHSH and CDR2 LQKENI. CDR3 size: 14 residues. V was pared by 5 bases and J by 2 bases, with 13 bases between. The CDR3 loop is CASSWRDSTYEQYF. DNA for the CDR3: TGTGCCAGCTCATGGCGGGACTCCACCTACGAGCAGTACTTC. Full variable domain (remainder filled in from reference TRBV18 and TRBJ2-7): NAGVMQNPRHLVRRRGQEARLRCSPMKGHSHVYWYRQLPEEGLKFMVYLQKENIIDESGMPKERFSAEFPKEGPSILRIQQVVRGDSAAYFCASSWRDSTYEQYFGPGTRLTVT.

The rearrangement joins TRBV12-5 to TRBJ2-3; 7 positions match TRBD2. CDR3 length: 15 amino acids. Trimming at V came to 4 bases and at J to 0 bases, leaving 4 bases not matched to a gene. Per germline, CDR1 LGHNT and CDR2 FRNRAP. CDR3: CASGSGGSSTDTQYF. CDR3 nucleotide sequence: TGTGCTAGTGGTTCGGGGGGATCCAGCACAGATACGCAGTATTTT.

The rearrangement links TRBV27 to TRBJ2-1, with unresolved D. The CDR3 has 15 residues. V was shortened by 3 bases and J by 1 base, with 10 bases between the two germline ends. Germline assignment: CDR1 MNHEY and CDR2 SMNVEV (reference sequence). The chain's CDR3 is CASSFKGLSYNEQFF. CDR3 DNA sequence: TGTGCCAGCAGTTTCAAGGGCCTGTCCTACAATGAGCAGTTCTTC.

This clone was seen repeatedly, ten times or more. V is TRBV7-9 and J is TRBJ2-1; tentatively, D is TRBD1 (6 bases). Trimming took 1 base from V and 6 from J, leaving 13 bases between them. Germline-derived CDR1 and CDR2 are SEHNR and FQNEAQ (reference sequence). This CDR3 has 15 residues. The CDR3 bases are TGTGCCAGCAGCTTAGGGGCAGGGGCTGGCAATGAGCAGTTCTTC. This codes for CASSLGAGAGNEQFF.

A few counts support this clone. The chain has TRBV7-3 and TRBJ2-1, with TRBD2 matching over 9 bases. Germline assignment: CDR1 SGHTA and CDR2 FQGTGA. V lost 5 bases to trimming and J lost 4 bases; unmatched junction nucleotides: 6. This CDR3 has 15 residues. The CDR3 loop is CASSPGSGSYNEQFF. CDR3 sequence (DNA): TGTGCCAGCAGCCCAGGTAGCGGGAGTTACAATGAGCAGTTCTTC. The full variable domain, rest sourced from reference TRBV7-3 and TRBJ2-1, is GAGVSQTPSNKVTEKGKYVELRCDPISGHTALYWYRQSLGQGPEFLIYFQGTGAADDSGLPNDRFFAVRPEGSVSTLKIQRTERGDSAVYLCASSPGSGSYNEQFFGPGTRLTVL.

This chain uses TRBV9 with TRBJ2-1; D ambiguous. Trimming cost V 4 bases and J 3 bases, with 5 bases left between them. The CDR3 consists of 12 residues. Germline CDR1 and CDR2: SGDLS and YYNGEE. CDR3 sequence: CASSPHYNEQFF. The CDR3 nucleotides read TGTGCCAGCAGCCCCCACTACAATGAGCAGTTCTTC. Full variable domain (outside the CDR3, taken from reference TRBV9 and TRBJ2-1): DSGVTQTPKHLITATGQRVTLRCSPRSGDLSVYWYQQSLDQGLQFLIQYYNGEERAKGNILERFSAQQFPDLHSELNLSSLELGDSALYFCASSPHYNEQFFGPGTRLTVL.

This chain connects TRBV5-1 to TRBJ2-1, with D possibly matching TRBD2 (5 bases). V dropped 4 bases and J dropped 9 bases, with 11 bases sitting between them. The CDR3 extends over 12 amino acids. CDR1 is SGHRS and CDR2 is YFSETQ in the germline V gene. For the CDR3, the DNA is TGCGCCAGCAGCCTTGAGGGCGGTGAGCAGTTCTTC. Protein product: CASSLEGGEQFF.

This chain uses TRBV7-9 with TRBJ2-5; 12 bases are a match to TRBD2. This CDR3 has 14 residues. CDR1 SEHNR and CDR2 FQNEAQ come from the germline V gene (reference sequence). V lost 2 bases, J lost 5 bases, and 0 bases stayed unmatched. CDR3 region: CASSLTSGRETQYF. DNA for the CDR3: TGTGCCAGCAGCTTAACTAGCGGGAGGGAGACCCAGTACTTC.

This sequence joins TRBV7-6 and TRBJ2-6, with D unclear. Trimming stripped 0 bases from V and 0 bases from J, with 12 bases between. The length of the CDR3 is 18 residues. Germline CDR1 is SGHVS and CDR2 is FNYEAQ. CDR3 coding DNA: TGTGCCAGCAGCTTAGCGGGGAAACCGAGCTCTGGGGCCAACGTCCTGACTTTC. Encoded protein: CASSLAGKPSSGANVLTF.

The J gene is TRBJ1-6, the V gene TRBV28; 10 bases are a match to TRBD1. Germline lookup yields CDR1 MDHEN and CDR2 SYDVKM. V shed 5 bases, J shed 8 bases, and the junction held 9 bases outside the gene matches. This CDR3 has 16 amino acids. This chain's CDR3 is CASSRIPGQGYSPLHF. The CDR3 nucleotides are TGTGCCAGCAGTCGTATTCCGGGACAGGGGTATTCACCCCTCCACTTT.

This chain joins TRBV18 and TRBJ2-7; maybe TRBD2 (6 bases). CDR1 and CDR2 from the germline V gene are KGHSH and LQKENI. The CDR3 length is 13 residues. The V end was cut by 8 bases, the J end by 3 bases, with 14 bases between. The CDR3 region has the DNA TGTGCCAGCGCACGGGAGAACGGCTACGAGCAGTACTTC. Translated: CASARENGYEQYF.